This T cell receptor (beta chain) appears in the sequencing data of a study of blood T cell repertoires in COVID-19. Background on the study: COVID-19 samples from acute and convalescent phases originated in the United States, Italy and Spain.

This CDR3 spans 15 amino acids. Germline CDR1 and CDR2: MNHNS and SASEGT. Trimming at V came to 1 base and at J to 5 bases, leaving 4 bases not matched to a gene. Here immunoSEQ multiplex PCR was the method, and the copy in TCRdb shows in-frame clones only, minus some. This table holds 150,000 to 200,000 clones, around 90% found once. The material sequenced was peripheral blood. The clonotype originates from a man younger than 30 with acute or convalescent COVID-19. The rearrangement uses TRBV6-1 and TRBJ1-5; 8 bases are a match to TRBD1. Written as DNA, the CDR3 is TGTGCCAGCAGTGAAGGGACAGGGCGATATCAGCCCCAGCATTTT. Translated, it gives CASSEGTGRYQPQHF.